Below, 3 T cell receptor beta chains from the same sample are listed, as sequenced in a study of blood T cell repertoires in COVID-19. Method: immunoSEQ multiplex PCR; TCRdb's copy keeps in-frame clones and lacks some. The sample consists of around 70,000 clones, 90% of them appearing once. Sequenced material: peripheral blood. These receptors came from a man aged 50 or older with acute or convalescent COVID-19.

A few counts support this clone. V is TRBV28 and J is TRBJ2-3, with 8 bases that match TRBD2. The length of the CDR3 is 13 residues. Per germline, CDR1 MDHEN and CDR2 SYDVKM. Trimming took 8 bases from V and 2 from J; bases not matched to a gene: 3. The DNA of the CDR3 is TGTGCCAGCCTTAGCGGGAACACAGATACGCAGTATTTT. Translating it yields CASLSGNTDTQYF.

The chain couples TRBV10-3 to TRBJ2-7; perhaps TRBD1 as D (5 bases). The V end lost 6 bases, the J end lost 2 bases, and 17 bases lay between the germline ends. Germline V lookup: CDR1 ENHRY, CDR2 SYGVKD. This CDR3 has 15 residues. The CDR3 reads CAIRERWGGPYEQYF. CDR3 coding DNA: TGTGCCATCAGGGAGCGCTGGGGCGGTCCCTACGAGCAGTACTTC.

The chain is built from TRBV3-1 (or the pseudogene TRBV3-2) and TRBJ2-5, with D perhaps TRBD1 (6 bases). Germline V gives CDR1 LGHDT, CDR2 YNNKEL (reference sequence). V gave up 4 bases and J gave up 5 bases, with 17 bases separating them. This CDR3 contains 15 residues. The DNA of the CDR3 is TGTGCCAGCAGCCCCCTACAGGGAGTAATGGAGACCCAGTACTTC. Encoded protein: CASSPLQGVMETQYF.